This T cell receptor beta chain derives from a study of blood T cell repertoires in COVID-19. Study-level background: The origin of the acute and convalescent COVID-19 samples was the United States, Italy and Spain. Sources were T cells, B-cell-depleted T cells, or PBMCs; the material itself was cDNA or gDNA.

Some clones are missing from TCRdb's copy, which holds only in-frame ones; the method was immunoSEQ multiplex PCR. Here the sample spans about 220,000 clones, approximately 82% being singletons. There are 17 residues in the CDR3. V dropped 1 base and J dropped 2; count of bases not matched to a gene: 5. The V gene's germline CDR1 is SGHDT and CDR2 YYEEEE. Material: peripheral blood. This receptor was taken from a woman of 80 years or more with acute or convalescent COVID-19. The V call is TRBV5-6, the J call TRBJ2-1, with 11 positions matching TRBD2. The chain's CDR3 is CASSLRFSGGAYNEQFF. DNA of the CDR3: TGTGCCAGCAGCTTGCGGTTTAGCGGGGGGGCCTACAATGAGCAGTTCTTC.